The clone carrying this TCR beta chain was seen only a few times. Its antigen is undetermined. This specimen belongs to a study of tumor and adjacent non-tumor tissue in lung cancer. Overall study context: Each sample yielded approximately 4 million productive TCRbeta reads on average. Study-wide points: Tumor repertoires had a smaller top 100 clone share than normal lung. TCR diversity was significantly greater in tumor than normal lung tissue. Tumor TCR diversity, when higher, was linked to shorter survival.

The germline V gene has CDR1 MDHEN and CDR2 SYDVKM. Trimming took 6 bases from V and 6 from J, leaving 10 bases between them. This CDR3 spans 12 amino acids. Three rounds of nested PCR, following a modified ARM-PCR protocol, produced the TCRbeta library. TCRdb redid the calling of the multiplex PCR reads with MiXCR, one entry per CDR3 protein. The sample has over 85,000 distinct CDR3 sequences; under 90% are singletons. The template was RNA from unsorted bulk tissue. The origin of this receptor is a man aged 70-80 years with non-small cell lung cancer. Source material: lung tumor tissue. V and J are TRBV28 and TRBJ2-3; possibly TRBD2 for D (5 bases). CDR3 sequence (DNA): TGTGCCAGCAGCAAACTAGGGGATACGCAGTATTTT. Translating it yields CASSKLGDTQYF.